These 6 T cell receptor beta chains originate from one sample sequenced in a study of blood T cell repertoires in COVID-19. Clones were read by immunoSEQ multiplex PCR, and TCRdb kept only the in-frame ones, dropping some. The sample has about 190,000 clones, roughly 78% seen once; the top ten hold 2.5% to 3%. The sequenced material came from peripheral blood. The receptors here all came from a woman older than 75 with active or convalescent COVID-19.

This chain connects TRBV6-5 to TRBJ2-5; D is perhaps TRBD2 (6 bases). Germline values: CDR1 MNHEY, CDR2 SVGAGI. The CDR3 loop spans 15 amino acids. V lost 11 bases, J lost 0 bases, and 19 bases lay in between. CDR3 bases: TGTGCCGGGGGGAAGCCCCGGGGGAACCAAGAGACCCAGTACTTC. Its translation is CAGGKPRGNQETQYF.

A single count supports this clone. V and J are TRBV11-2 and TRBJ2-5, with 10 bases aligning to TRBD2. The V gene end was trimmed by 3 bases and the J gene end by 9 bases; junction bases not matched to a gene: 7. The CDR3 loop spans 14 amino acids. Germline V lookup: CDR1 SGHAT, CDR2 FQNNGV. The CDR3 DNA is TGTGCCAGCAGCTTTAGCGGGGGGCGCGCGGCCCAGTACTTC. Its translation: CASSFSGGRAAQYF.

The chain has TRBV4-2 and TRBJ1-3, with D hard to call. Germline V CDR1 and CDR2: LGHNA, YNFKEQ. The CDR3 totals 16 residues. Trimming shortened V by 0 bases and J by 0 bases, and 9 bases separated the two germline ends. The chain's CDR3 is CASSQDNTASGNTIYF. The CDR3 region has the DNA TGTGCCAGCAGCCAAGATAACACCGCCTCTGGAAACACCATATATTTT.

This chain uses TRBV4-2 with TRBJ1-1, with D maybe TRBD1 (6 bases). The germline gives CDR1 LGHNA, CDR2 YNFKEQ. CDR3 length: 18 amino acids. Trimming took 1 base from V and 2 from J, leaving 20 bases between them. This CDR3 reads CASSQVGAGGAGNTEAFF. The CDR3 DNA is TGTGCCAGCAGCCAAGTAGGCGCCGGGGGGGCCGGTAACACTGAAGCTTTCTTT.

This chain connects TRBV5-4 to TRBJ2-7; 7 bases agree with TRBD2. This CDR3 region has 15 residues. CDR1 is SGHNT, CDR2 YYREEE, per germline (reference sequence). V lost 0 bases to trimming and J lost 3 bases; unmatched junction nucleotides: 6. The CDR3 bases are TGTGCCAGCAGCTTGGCTACTAGCGAGGGCTACGAGCAGTACTTC. Its protein product is CASSLATSEGYEQYF.

The CDR3 DNA follows: TGTGCCAGCAGCCCGATTACTAGCGGGGGTTCAGATACGCAGTATTTT. Its protein product is CASSPITSGGSDTQYF. The chain employs TRBV28 and TRBJ2-3; 11 bases line up with TRBD2. V lost 6 bases, J lost 4 bases, and 9 bases stayed unmatched. Germline loops: CDR1 MDHEN, CDR2 SYDVKM. The CDR3 covers 16 residues.